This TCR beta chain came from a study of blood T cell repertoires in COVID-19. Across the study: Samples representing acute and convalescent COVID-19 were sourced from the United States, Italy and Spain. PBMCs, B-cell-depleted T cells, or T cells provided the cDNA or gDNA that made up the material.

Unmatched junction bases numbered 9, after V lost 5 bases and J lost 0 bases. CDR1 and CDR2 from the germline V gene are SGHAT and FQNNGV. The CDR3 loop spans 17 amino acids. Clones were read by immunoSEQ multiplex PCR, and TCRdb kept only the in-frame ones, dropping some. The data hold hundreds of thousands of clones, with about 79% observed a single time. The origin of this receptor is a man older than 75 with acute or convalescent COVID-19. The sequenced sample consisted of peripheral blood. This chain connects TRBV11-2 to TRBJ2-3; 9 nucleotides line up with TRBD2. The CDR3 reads CASSPRLAGTSTDTQYF. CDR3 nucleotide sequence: TGTGCCAGCAGCCCCCGTCTAGCGGGGACTAGCACAGATACGCAGTATTTT.